This T cell receptor (beta chain) was found in a study of T cells in Graves' hyperthyroidism and ophthalmopathy. This clonotype occurred many times. Template material for amplifying TCR beta CDR3 regions consisted of RNA transcripts. First-round RT-PCR of the TCR CDR3 relied on the HTBI primer set. Each CDR3 protein gets one entry after TCRdb re-called the multiplex PCR reads with MiXCR. The sample shows roughly 740,000 distinct CDR3 sequences, 16% of them seen only once. From germline, CDR1 is SNHLY and CDR2 FYNNEI. V shed 8 bases and J 0 bases; nucleotides not matched to a gene: 16. There are 18 residues in the CDR3.

This chain connects TRBV2 to TRBJ2-3; TRBD1 aligns across 8 bases. This TCR derives from a man aged 18 to 30 with Graves' hyperthyroidism. The sequenced material came from blood. The DNA for the CDR3 is TGTGCCAGCGGGGAGGACAGGGTTCCCCTCATAAGCACAGATACGCAGTATTTT. It yields the protein CASGEDRVPLISTDTQYF.